This T cell receptor beta chain was found in a study of cytomegalovirus exposure and HLA in healthy donors (dated by TCRdb to 2015 to 2018). Describing the broader study: An earlier analysis of approximately 640 of the donors reported more than 250 Gb of sequence data and some 120 million unique TCR beta sequences from about 179 million T cells. An early release covering just under 650 HLA-typed donors comprised approximately 300 gigabases of sequencing data and 65 million to 100 million unique TCR sequences. Of the 350 to 450 genotyped donors, roughly 76% were placed in the genetic ancestry cluster associated with self-reported Caucasian donors. The study was designed to test whether signatures of past pathogen exposure could be identified by cataloging public T cell receptors. The T cell repertoires of 666 subjects were profiled by immunosequencing and related to cytomegalovirus serostatus. A separate validation cohort of roughly 130 different subjects was used in addition to the 666-subject first cohort. To predict cytomegalovirus infection status, the study brought together high-throughput TCR immunosequencing, statistical association of individual TCRs with disease status, and machine learning. A later analysis re-examined previously published TCR beta repertoires from more than 600 donors and added high-resolution HLA genotyping to investigate patterns of TCR occurrence. In the later analysis, no new phenotypic data were used to find candidate immune exposures; instead, reliance was placed on TCR beta sequences and their occurrence across donors. To decide whether each TCR beta V gene segment behaved as functional or pseudogenic, an earlier analysis of some 540 of the donors relied on high-throughput TCR beta sequencing. Donor age, sex, ethnicity and CMV serostatus were compiled alongside the repertoire data. A later genetic analysis took genome-wide SNP genotypes for about 65% of the roughly 670 donors and used that subset as a discovery cohort. Every discovery cohort repertoire had been produced on one sequencing platform. HLA typing covered class I and class II loci at four-digit resolution. Typing coverage differed by locus: A, B, C, DRB1 and DQB1 were typed in about 620-630 donors, DQA1 in roughly 510, DPA1 in around 600, and DPB1 in approximately 450. Because of strong linkage in the cohort, five DR-DQ haplotypes were treated as single units for association and clustering. Among some 410 genotyped donors of the cohort, an average of 235,054 unique TCR beta nucleotide sequences were sequenced per donor, roughly 20% of them non-productive. Study-wide conclusions, independent of this receptor: An association between a missense DCLRE1C variant and V-gene and J-gene trimming of TCR beta chains was found in a later genetic analysis and replicated in an independent cohort. Across donors, most TCR sequences were observed very rarely, whereas some public TCRs were present in many individuals. The only immune exposure information available for the cohort was CMV serostatus. Roughly uniform sequencing depth across donors was assumed in presence/absence analyses, although this assumption may not hold. Cytomegalovirus status was reported to be diagnosed by the classifier with high specificity and sensitivity in both the original and validation cohorts. In a later analysis, HLA-associated TCR beta chains were found to be more clonally expanded and to have lower generation probabilities than equally common non-associated chains. A later analysis found that TCR association rates varied across HLA loci, with DRB1 alleles showing the most associated TCRs and HLA-C alleles the fewest. The authors suggested that the approach could potentially be extended to other disease states and immunological phenotypes. A cluster of highly shared sequence variants was judged likely to be a technical artifact of the sequencing pipeline. A few of the identified cytomegalovirus-associated TCR beta chains were confirmed in vitro to be specific for cytomegalovirus antigens. A further reported finding was that TCR beta sequences accurately predicted the HLA-A and HLA-B alleles for most subjects in the first cohort. When HLA alleles, especially DR and DQ, strongly co-occurred, attributing TCR associations to individual alleles was difficult. A later analysis reported that several top co-occurrence clusters appeared linked to parvovirus B19, influenza, CMV and Epstein-Barr virus. The cohort was sequenced for TCR beta chains only, and without alpha or paired-chain data the features that could be detected were limited. Seventeen rarely observed V segments, including chromosome 9 orphons, were excluded from the earlier analysis of about 500 of the donors because counts were too low. Correlated functional status among segregating V segments might be attributable to linkage disequilibrium, but an unknown experimental factor could not be ruled out. A later analysis associated roughly 17,000 TCR beta sequences with specific HLA alleles at a false discovery rate of 0.05. Because HLA typing was unavailable for some donors at each locus, only the typed subset was used in association tests. An earlier analysis of around 540 of the donors showed that most TCR beta V segments appeared in productive rearrangements either about 87% or about 30% of the time, which broadly matched IMGT annotations. Because the 87-base-pair reads could not distinguish some IMGT-functional V segments, including TRBV6-2 and TRBV6-3, those segments were excluded. In a later genetic analysis, fewer N-insertions in productive TCRs were reported among donors in an Asian-associated ancestry cluster than the roughly 640-donor mean. The study gave a list of about 170 TCR beta chains associated with cytomegalovirus. According to a later analysis, most CMV-associated TCR beta chains appeared to be HLA-restricted, and the HLA associations seemed to be driven largely by CMV exposure.

Trimming takes 0 bases from V and 8 bases from J, and the germline ends sit 8 bases apart. Its CDR3 holds 13 amino acids, cysteine through phenylalanine. Just CDR3 DNA is preserved here, 39 bases in frame from base 1. CDR1 and CDR2 are drawn from the germline V gene: SGHRS, YFSETQ. This clone was seen a handful of times. Its specific antigen is unknown. There are no base qualities to consult, and no much larger clone falls within one base. The library was prepared using the immunoSEQ multiplex PCR assay. A mixture of 60 forward primers for TCR Vbeta segments and 13 reverse primers for TCR Jbeta segments was used in the multiplex PCR. The CDR3 region of rearranged TCR beta genes was amplified from genomic DNA by a multiplex PCR assay. On the Illumina HiSeq System, the amplified TCR beta libraries were sequenced as 87-base-pair reads. In the authors' own workflow: A later analysis counted 65 million to 90 million unique TCR beta chains across the 640 or so repertoires, and roughly 10 million of these chains were shared by at least two donors. Raw reads were error-corrected and collapsed into unique sequences with a nearest-neighbor algorithm that merged closely related sequences to remove PCR and sequencing errors. To assign V, D and J gene segments, CDR3 sequences were aligned to IMGT reference sequences. For a sequence to be retained, a match of at least six nucleotides was required to both a V gene segment and a J gene segment. Rearrangements were called productive when the CDR3 lacked stop codons and stayed in frame with V and J; all others were non-productive. Following IMGT convention, CDR3 was defined as the stretch from the second conserved V-encoded cysteine to the conserved J-encoded phenylalanine. The earlier analysis of about 500 of the donors excluded sequences that lacked an unambiguous match to a single V gene segment. In an earlier analysis of roughly 600 of the donors, a V segment was called functional when productive rearrangements were above 56.7%, and segregating when the standard deviation between donors exceeded 5%. To diagnose cytomegalovirus status from the catalog of TCR beta chain sequences, a statistical classification framework was built. A later analysis assigned V and J genes by comparing TCR nucleotide sequences with IMGT/GENE-DB human TR gene sequences. A later analysis assigned CDR3 sequences and most-parsimonious VDJ recombination scenarios with the TCRdist pipeline. A later analysis defined each TCR beta chain by its CDR3 amino acid sequence plus V-gene family, and excluded reads lacking a unique V-gene family. In a later analysis, 450 to 600 highly shared, low-generation-probability nucleotide sequences were removed to address suspected cross-contamination and a sequencing artifact. In a later analysis, a clonal expansion index was calculated for each public chain from normalized within-repertoire ranks of inferred template counts. Generation probabilities in a later analysis came from a VDJ recombination model fitted to out-of-frame rearrangements, and those results were checked against IGoR. A later analysis scored TCR-TCR, TCR-HLA and TCR-CMV co-occurrence with hypergeometric tests, applying a repertoire-size bias correction to TCR pairs. False discovery rates were estimated in a later analysis by permuting HLA or CMV assignments 20 times. In a later analysis, co-occurring TCRs were grouped with DBSCAN, and TCRdist sequence similarity was added when clustering was performed within HLA-allele-positive subsets. Repertoires with fewer than 30,000 or more than 120,000 public chains were left out of co-occurrence clustering, as were about five repertoires with anomalous nucleotide sharing. TCRdb retrieved this table from immuneACCESS and kept in-frame rearrangements only. Not all clones are present; in checked studies, unresolved V genes account for under half, and no reason is known for the remainder. That table supplies the V and J calls and clone size; D and trimming were determined from the DNA. The table for this sample lists under 95,000 clones; roughly 80% of them were counted only once. Together, the top ten hold approximately 1% of the sample.

In total, 500 to 700 healthy bone marrow donors made up the cohort. At the time of sampling, every cohort member was nominally healthy, though immune exposures that went unrecorded were likely present. The donor was CMV seronegative and belonged to the group of roughly 330 seronegative cohort members. Each donor provided a peripheral blood sample, and peripheral blood mononuclear cells were used for TCR beta sequencing. Genomic DNA was extracted from the blood cell samples with the Qiagen DNeasy Blood Extraction Kit. The sample comprised PBMCs. This clonotype originated in a male donor in good health and CMV-seronegative. In this chain, TRBV5-1 is recombined with TRBJ1-4; no D segment can be confidently identified. Read as DNA, the sequence is TGCGCCAGCAGCTTGGATTACGGGGAAAAACTGTTTTTT. It is translated as CASSLDYGEKLFF.